This is a list of T cell receptor beta chains from one sample in a study of T cells in Graves' hyperthyroidism and ophthalmopathy. TCRdb reprocessed the multiplex PCR reads with MiXCR, giving one entry per CDR3 protein. The profile shows about 570,000 distinct CDR3 sequences, around 13% of them singletons. Sequencing was carried out using blood. The receptor source for this set is a woman in her thirties or forties with Graves' hyperthyroidism. Each CDR3 is given with its conserved first and last residue. A D gene is named only where the DNA matches it firmly. Clone sizes are given selectively: once, few, many, or a class where the clone is expanded.

cdr3_nt cdr3_aa clone_size j_call d_call v_call
TGTGCCAGCAGCCCACGGGGAGGGGTTAGAGAGACCCAGTACTTC CASSPRGGVRETQYF NA TRBJ2-5 TRBD2 TRBV13
TGCAGCGTTGGTCGCGTGGTAGGACAGGTCTTCGAGCAGTACTTC CSVGRVVGQVFEQYF many TRBJ2-7 TRBD1 TRBV29-1
TGTGCCAGCCGGGCGGGGCGGGGGGCCGAGCAGTACTTC CASRAGRGAEQYF many TRBJ2-7 TRBD2 TRBV27
TGTGCCAGCACGACTACCCTAGCCAAAAACATTCAGTACTTC CASTTTLAKNIQYF many TRBJ2-4 NA TRBV7-2
TGTGCCAGCAGTTTGGCCGGCAGGGCGGCAACTGAAGCTTTCTTT CASSLAGRAATEAFF many TRBJ1-1 NA TRBV12-3/TRBV12-4
TGTGCCAGCAGAGAAAGCGGGAGGTACAATGAGCAGTTCTTC CASRESGRYNEQFF many TRBJ2-1 TRBD2 TRBV3-1
TGTGCCACCAGTGATTACCAGGAAGGGCAGACCCAGTACTTC CATSDYQEGQTQYF many TRBJ2-5 NA TRBV24-1
TGTGCCAGCAGCTTGGAGTGGGGGAGAGACACCATATATTTT CASSLEWGRDTIYF few TRBJ1-3 NA TRBV5-5
TGCAGCGTTGATGGGAAGACAGGGGGGAGCTATGGCTACACCTTC CSVDGKTGGSYGYTF few TRBJ1-2 TRBD1 TRBV29-1
TGCAGTGCTAGAGATCCATTTAACACTGAAGCTTTCTTT CSARDPFNTEAFF NA TRBJ1-1 NA TRBV20-1
TGTGCCAGCAGCCAGGTGCCTCCGGGTGGCTACACCTTC CASSQVPPGGYTF many TRBJ1-2 NA TRBV3-1
TGCAGTGCTAGGGTGGAAGGAAGGCCCCAGCATTTT CSARVEGRPQHF many TRBJ1-5 NA TRBV20-1
TGTGCCAGCAGCCTCTATGGGGACAGGGCAAATCAGCCCCAGCATTTT CASSLYGDRANQPQHF few TRBJ1-5 TRBD1 TRBV6-2/TRBV6-3
TGTGCCAGCAGCCAGGACGACTCCTACGAGCAGTACTTC CASSQDDSYEQYF many TRBJ2-7 NA TRBV4-2
TGCAGTGCTAGAATCCAGCTGGCTAGCGGGGGTCAAGAGACCCAGTACTTC CSARIQLASGGQETQYF many TRBJ2-5 TRBD2 TRBV20-1
TGCAGTGGAAGCAAAGCGGGAGTGACAGATACGCAGTATTTT CSGSKAGVTDTQYF NA TRBJ2-3 TRBD2 TRBV20-1
TGCAGTGCTAGAACGAGGGATCCCTATAATTCACCCCTCCACTTT CSARTRDPYNSPLHF few TRBJ1-6 NA TRBV20-1
TGCGCCAGCAGCTTACAGGACGCATCTTCCACTGAAGCTTTCTTT CASSLQDASSTEAFF many TRBJ1-1 NA TRBV5-1
TGTGCCAGCAGCGTAAGTAGCGGGAGGATTGTCTACAATGAGCAGTTCTTC CASSVSSGRIVYNEQFF few TRBJ2-1 TRBD2 TRBV9
TGCAGTGCTAGGGAAGGGGGGAGCTCCTATAATTCACCCCTCCACTTT CSAREGGSSYNSPLHF many TRBJ1-6 NA TRBV20-1
TGTGCCTGGAACCCGGGACAGCCCACCGGGGAGCTGTTTTTT CAWNPGQPTGELFF many TRBJ2-2 TRBD1 TRBV30
TGTGCCACCAGCAGAGATGGTGGGGTCTCGAATCCTTATAGCAATCAGCCCCAGCATTTT CATSRDGGVSNPYSNQPQHF NA TRBJ1-5 NA TRBV15
TGCGCCAGCTCTTGGTCCCCGAGCACAGATACGCAGTATTTT CASSWSPSTDTQYF few TRBJ2-3 NA TRBV10-1
TGCAGTGTCCCGGAGACAGGGCTTTTAGAGCAGTACTTC CSVPETGLLEQYF few TRBJ2-7 TRBD1 TRBV20-1
TGCAGTGCTAGAGATATGGGAGGGCGGGACACTGAAGCTTTCTTT CSARDMGGRDTEAFF many TRBJ1-1 NA TRBV20-1
TGTGCCAGCAAGACAGGTTGGGGCGAGCAGTACTTC CASKTGWGEQYF once TRBJ2-7 NA TRBV28
TGTGCCAGTAGTAGGGCAGACCGGAGCACCGGGGAGCTGTTTTTT CASSRADRSTGELFF few TRBJ2-2 NA TRBV19
TGTGCCAGCAGTTCCACCGGGACAGCGAATCAGCCCCAGCATTTT CASSSTGTANQPQHF many TRBJ1-5 TRBD1 TRBV27
TGTGCCAGCAGTTCCGTTACCTATGGCTACACCTTC CASSSVTYGYTF few TRBJ1-2 NA TRBV12-3/TRBV12-4
TGTGCCAGCAGCGGGATCTCGGCAGCGGGATTTGAGACCTACGAGCAGTACTTC CASSGISAAGFETYEQYF many TRBJ2-7 TRBD2 TRBV5-4
TGTGCCAGCAGCCGGACAGGTACCCAAGAGACCCAGTACTTC CASSRTGTQETQYF NA TRBJ2-5 TRBD1 TRBV3-1
TGCGCCAGCAGCTTGGAGTCCTCCCGTTCGTTCTACGAGCAGTACTTC CASSLESSRSFYEQYF many TRBJ2-7 NA TRBV5-1
TGTGCCTGGGAAGGGGGGACCGGGGAGCTGTTTTTT CAWEGGTGELFF few TRBJ2-2 NA TRBV30
TGTGCCAGCAACCCGACCGCTAAGAATTCACCCCTCCACTTT CASNPTAKNSPLHF NA TRBJ1-6 NA TRBV6-1
TGTGCCAGCAGTCCAACGGACAGACACGGGAACATTCAGTACTTC CASSPTDRHGNIQYF NA TRBJ2-4 NA TRBV28
TGTGCCAGCGGCTTCGGAGGGCGGGAGGCCTACAATGAGCAGTTCTTC CASGFGGREAYNEQFF many TRBJ2-1 TRBD2 TRBV9
TGCGCCAGCAGCCAGAATGGGGAGACCCAGTACTTC CASSQNGETQYF NA TRBJ2-5 NA TRBV5-1
TGTGCCAGCAGTTCTAGCGGGGGGCCCCAAGAGGCCCAGTACTTC CASSSSGGPQEAQYF NA TRBJ2-5 TRBD2 TRBV2
TGTGCCAGCAGTCTAGCGGGAGGAGATACGCAGTATTTT CASSLAGGDTQYF many TRBJ2-3 TRBD2 TRBV12-3/TRBV12-4
TGTGCCAGCAGCCCACTCGGTGGCATGAACACTGAAGCTTTCTTT CASSPLGGMNTEAFF many TRBJ1-1 NA TRBV5-4
TGTGCCAGCAGTTTCTGGGGCCTTGAAGCTTTCTTT CASSFWGLEAFF many TRBJ1-1 NA TRBV28
TGCAGCGTTTCGACCCCCACAGGGGTGAACACTGAAGCTTTCTTT CSVSTPTGVNTEAFF many TRBJ1-1 TRBD1 TRBV29-1
TGTGCCAGCAGCTTAGAAGGTTACTCTGGAAACACCATATATTTT CASSLEGYSGNTIYF NA TRBJ1-3 NA TRBV7-9
TGTGCCAGCAGCCCTCGACTAGCGGGAGGGGTCGAGCAGTTCTTC CASSPRLAGGVEQFF many TRBJ2-1 TRBD2 TRBV7-9
TGCAGTGCTACCATTGCGACAGAATTAAAAGAGACCCAGTACTTC CSATIATELKETQYF many TRBJ2-5 NA TRBV20-1
TGTGCCAGCAGGGGCAACCTTGGCTACGAGCAGTACTTC CASRGNLGYEQYF many TRBJ2-7 NA TRBV6-1
TGTGCCAGCAGCTCCGGGGCTTCGGGGGCCAACGTCCTGACTTTC CASSSGASGANVLTF NA TRBJ2-6 NA TRBV7-9
TGTGCCAGCGGGACGTATAGCAATCAGCCCCAGCATTTT CASGTYSNQPQHF NA TRBJ1-5 NA TRBV19
TGTGCCAGCAGCCAAGGGATGGGGGCGAGCTCCTACGAGCAGTACTTC CASSQGMGASSYEQYF many TRBJ2-7 NA TRBV3-1
TGCAGTGCGAGTCGCCAGGGAAGCGCAGATACGCAGTATTTT CSASRQGSADTQYF many TRBJ2-3 NA TRBV20-1
TGTGCCAGCAGTATACAGGGAGTCTCCTACAATGAGCAGTTCTTC CASSIQGVSYNEQFF many TRBJ2-1 NA TRBV6-1
TGCAGTGCTAGAGGACAGGGGGGAACTAATGAAAAACTGTTTTTT CSARGQGGTNEKLFF NA TRBJ1-4 TRBD1 TRBV20-1
TGTGCCAGCAGCTTCGGGGGACTAGCGGGAGGGCCACCCTACGAGCAGTACTTC CASSFGGLAGGPPYEQYF NA TRBJ2-7 TRBD2 TRBV7-2
TGTGCCAGCAGCTTCGGTGGGATTGGAACCGGGGAGCTGTTTTTT CASSFGGIGTGELFF NA TRBJ2-2 NA TRBV7-9
TGCGCCAGCAGCCCGGATCCTAGCGGGGAAAAGAGCTCCTACAATGAGCAGTTCTTC CASSPDPSGEKSSYNEQFF NA TRBJ2-1 TRBD2 TRBV5-1